This TCR beta chain was recovered during a study of cytomegalovirus exposure and HLA in healthy donors (dated by TCRdb to 2015 to 2018). A note on the overall study: According to a later analysis, the approximately 130 validation repertoires were produced on the same platform as the 666 repertoires of the first cohort. In addition to the first cohort of approximately 650 subjects, a separate validation cohort of 100 to 150 different subjects was used. The study aimed to test whether signatures of past pathogen exposure could be identified by cataloging public T cell receptors. High-throughput TCR immunosequencing, statistical association of individual TCRs with disease status, and machine learning were combined to predict cytomegalovirus infection status.

Study-wide findings and limitations: A later analysis found that TCRs clustered in the first cohort also tended to co-occur in the 110 or so validation repertoires, with roughly 95% of cluster scores above 0. Across donors, most TCR sequences were observed very rarely, whereas some public TCRs were present in many individuals. Three of the identified cytomegalovirus-associated TCR beta chains were confirmed in vitro to be specific for cytomegalovirus antigens. A later analysis lacked HLA typing for the validation cohort, so it scored co-occurrence in that cohort across all 120 repertoires. The study gave a list of some 150 TCR beta chains associated with cytomegalovirus. In both the original and validation cohorts, the classifier was reported to diagnose cytomegalovirus status with high specificity and sensitivity. According to the authors, the approach could potentially be generalized to other disease states and immunological phenotypes.

The donors belonged to the validation cohort of around 120 subjects, which was separate from the approximately 700-subject first cohort. This clone has just a few counts. Its antigen target is currently unknown. The record has no base qualities; no much larger clone is one base away. Receptor libraries were prepared by the immunoSEQ multiplex PCR assay. Processing in the source paper ran as follows. A statistical classification framework was developed to diagnose cytomegalovirus status using the catalog of TCR beta chain sequences. TCRdb carries this immuneACCESS record with in-frame sequences only. Its versions omit some clonotypes, under half of them owing to an unresolved V gene in the studies checked, with the rest unexplained. The V and J calls and clone size are taken from that table; D and trimming were inferred from the DNA. The sample records approximately 300,000 clones, 86% of which are singletons. The ten biggest clones cover around 0.8% of the sample.

The CDR3 goes from the cysteine to the phenylalanine over 13 residues. Of all the DNA, just the CDR3 is kept, 39 bases in frame from base 1. The germline ends are 15 bases apart after V is trimmed by 2 bases and J by 13 bases. CDR1 and CDR2 (WSHSY, SAAADI) derive from the germline V gene. Sequenced input: PBMCs. The sequence was obtained from a woman under 30 in good health and CMV-seronegative. This sequence uses TRBV10-2 and TRBJ2-1; perhaps TRBD1 is the D gene, with 6 bases matching. In nucleotides, the sequence is TGCGCCAGCAGTGAGAGCACAGGGACGCCTCAGTTCTTC. Its translation reads: CASSESTGTPQFF.